These 20 T cell receptor beta chains originate from one sample sequenced in a study of control samples from healthy donors and cancer patients. TCRdb's table, derived via immunoSEQ multiplex PCR, lists solely in-frame clones and lacks some. This sample has roughly 88,000 clones, with over 85% found just once. The sequenced sample consisted of blood. The origin of the receptors is a man aged 18 to 29 in good health.

The genes are TRBV27 and TRBJ2-7; no reliable D call. Per germline, CDR1 MNHEY and CDR2 SMNVEV (reference sequence). The CDR3 length is 13 residues. Trimming pared 5 bases from V and 0 bases from J, leaving 8 bases between. The DNA of the CDR3 is TGTGCCAGCAGTAAAATACCCTCCTACGAGCAGTACTTC. It codes for CASSKIPSYEQYF.

The chain carries TRBV7-2 and TRBJ1-1; the match to TRBD1 covers 7 bases. Per germline, CDR1 SGHTA and CDR2 FQGNSA. The CDR3 sequence is 14 residues long. After removal of 3 bases from V and 5 bases from J, the junction contained 6 bases not matched to a gene. CDR3 DNA: TGTGCCAGCAGCTTTTACAGGGGAGTTACTGAAGCTTTCTTT. Translation gives CASSFYRGVTEAFF.

The chain joins TRBV19 to TRBJ1-5; no definite D call. The germline V gene has CDR1 LNHDA and CDR2 SQIVND (reference sequence). CDR3 length: 14 residues. The ends were cut back, 6 bases at V and 2 bases at J, with 11 bases in the middle. The CDR3 spells CASSPNWGNQPQHF. The CDR3 coding sequence is TGTGCCAGTAGCCCCAATTGGGGCAATCAGCCCCAGCATTTT. Combining the CDR3 with reference TRBV19 and TRBJ1-5 gives the whole variable domain DGGITQSPKYLFRKEGQNVTLSCEQNLNHDAMYWYRQDPGQGLRLIYYSQIVNDFQKGDIAEGYSVSREKKESFPLTVTSAQKNPTAFYLCASSPNWGNQPQHFGDGTRLSIL.

The chain has TRBV29-1 and TRBJ2-7, with 9 bases lining up with TRBD1. Germline CDR1 and CDR2: SQVTM and ANQGSEA. The V gene end was trimmed by 3 bases and the J gene end by 5 bases; junction bases not matched to a gene: 11. The CDR3 is 15 amino acids. CDR3 amino acids: CSVEEGQGSYDEQYF. The DNA of the CDR3 is TGCAGCGTTGAGGAAGGACAGGGGAGTTACGACGAGCAGTACTTC.

The V and J genes are TRBV6-5 and TRBJ2-1; 7 bases are shared with TRBD2. The V segment lost 9 bases and the J segment 6 bases; nucleotides outside the gene matches: 14. CDR1 is MNHEY and CDR2 is SVGAGI in the germline V gene. The CDR3 runs to 15 residues. The chain's CDR3 is CASGGPSGKTNEQFF. DNA of the CDR3: TGTGCCAGTGGAGGACCCAGCGGGAAGACCAATGAGCAGTTCTTC.

The V and J genes are TRBV7-6 and TRBJ2-3, with TRBD2 matching 11 bases. The germline CDR1 and CDR2 sequences are SGHVS and FNYEAQ. Losses at the gene ends were 1 base for V and 0 bases for J; bases not matched to a gene: 3. CDR3 length: 17 amino acids. CDR3 in DNA: TGTGCCAGCAGCTTAGGCAGACTAGCGGGGAGCACAGATACGCAGTATTTT. As protein: CASSLGRLAGSTDTQYF.

This CDR3 is CASGLVYSTGSSLWAGNTIYF. CDR3 coding DNA: TGTGCTAGTGGTTTGGTCTATTCGACAGGGTCCTCCCTTTGGGCTGGAAACACCATATATTTT. The chain is built from TRBV12-5 and TRBJ1-3; 7 bases line up with TRBD1. CDR3 size: 21 residues. Germline CDR1 LGHNT, CDR2 FRNRAP. V lost 0 bases, J lost 2 bases, and 19 bases stayed unmatched. The full variable domain, in which reference TRBV12-5 and TRBJ1-3 provide the parts outside the CDR3, is DARVTQTPRHKVTEMGQEVTMRCQPILGHNTVFWYRQTMMQGLELLAYFRNRAPLDDSGMPKDRFSAEMPDATLATLKIQPSEPRDSAVYFCASGLVYSTGSSLWAGNTIYFGEGSWLTVV.

The chain recombines TRBV13 with TRBJ1-1; D is ambiguous. CDR1 PRHDT and CDR2 FYEKMQ come from the germline V gene (reference sequence). V was cut by 6 bases and J by 1 base, with 9 bases left in between. This CDR3 comprises 13 residues. This CDR3 reads CASRTTQNTEAFF. The CDR3 bases are TGTGCCAGCAGAACCACACAGAACACTGAAGCTTTCTTT.

The chain uses TRBV12-3 or TRBV12-4 and TRBJ1-4; D is unresolved. This CDR3 is 12 amino acids long. The V end lost 0 bases, the J end lost 14 bases, and 10 bases lay between the germline ends. This chain's CDR3 is CASSLAPGSLFF. The CDR3 coding sequence is TGTGCCAGCAGTTTAGCGCCTGGGAGTCTGTTTTTT.

For the CDR3, the DNA is TGTGCCAGCAGGAATACAGGGGTAGAGACCCAGTACTTC. Translation: CASRNTGVETQYF. V gene TRBV6-5 combines with J gene TRBJ2-5, with 7 bases fitting TRBD1. The CDR3 is made up of 13 amino acids. CDR1 and CDR2 (germline): MNHEY, SVGAGI. J was trimmed by 4 bases and V by 6 bases; bases with no gene match: 5.

This clone showed up just once. This chain joins TRBV9 and TRBJ1-2, with D uncertain. Germline V gives CDR1 SGDLS, CDR2 YYNGEE. The CDR3 is 12 residues long. Trimming took off 3 bases at V and 4 bases at J, with 7 bases between the two ends. CDR3 region: CASSAGSYGYTF. The CDR3 region has the DNA TGTGCCAGCAGCGCTGGGTCCTATGGCTACACCTTC.

This clone was observed once. The chain couples TRBV4-1 to TRBJ2-7; TRBD1 agrees at 8 bases. V was clipped by 2 bases and J by 6 bases; unmatched bases: 9. CDR3 length equals 15 residues. The germline CDR1 and CDR2 sequences are MGHRA and YSYEKL. The CDR3 protein is CASSQSRQGSLEQYF. The CDR3 nucleotides are TGCGCCAGCAGCCAAAGTAGACAGGGGTCGCTCGAGCAGTACTTC.

The gene calls are TRBV24-1 and TRBJ2-1; 9 nucleotides align to TRBD2. Germline values: CDR1 KGHDR, CDR2 SFDVKD. V gave up 5 bases and J gave up 4 bases; unmatched junction bases: 8. The CDR3 length is 16 residues. As DNA, the CDR3 is TGTGCCACCAGTGTCTCTAGCGGGGACACGTACAATGAGCAGTTCTTC. It yields the protein CATSVSSGDTYNEQFF.

CDR3 protein: CASSLRGNYGYTF. CDR3 nucleotides: TGTGCCAGCAGCCTGAGGGGGAACTATGGCTACACCTTC. V and J are TRBV6-5 and TRBJ1-2; D might be TRBD1 (6 bases). CDR3 length equals 13 residues. The V end lost 6 bases, the J end lost 2 bases, and 10 bases lay between the germline ends. Germline V gene lookup returns CDR1 MNHEY and CDR2 SVGAGI.

This clone was observed once. The chain has TRBV5-1 and TRBJ2-6; 7 bases align to TRBD1. The CDR3 runs to 17 residues. J lost 0 bases, V lost 3 bases, and 6 bases had no gene match. Germline V gene data show CDR1 as SGHRS and CDR2 as YFSETQ. CDR3 loop: CASSSHDRDSGANVLTF. CDR3 DNA: TGCGCCAGCAGCTCCCACGACAGGGACTCTGGGGCCAACGTCCTGACTTTC.

The chain is built from TRBV6-4 and TRBJ1-6; 11 nucleotides align to TRBD1. CDR3 length: 14 residues. Germline-derived CDR1 and CDR2 are MRHNA and SNTAGT. V lost 6 bases and J lost 5; bases outside the gene matches: 0. CDR3 protein: CASRGQGDNSPLHF. The CDR3 nucleotides read TGTGCCAGCAGGGGACAGGGGGATAATTCACCCCTCCACTTT.

The chain carries TRBV5-1 and TRBJ1-4; tentative D call: TRBD1 (5 bases). This CDR3 spans 16 amino acids. V lost 4 bases to trimming and J lost 0 bases, with 13 bases between them. Germline values: CDR1 SGHRS, CDR2 YFSETQ. The CDR3 loop is CASSAGTASTNEKLFF. The CDR3 DNA sequence: TGCGCCAGCAGCGCCGGGACGGCTTCAACTAATGAAAAACTGTTTTTT.

This clone showed up just once. Other DNA sequences in the sample encode the same CDR3. The V call is TRBV27, the J call TRBJ2-3; no definite D call. V gave up 6 bases and J gave up 2 bases, with 3 bases separating them. This CDR3 comprises 11 residues. Germline V gene data show CDR1 as MNHEY and CDR2 as SMNVEV (reference sequence). The CDR3 DNA reads as TGTGCCAGCAGAAACACAGATACGCAGTATTTT. Protein: CASRNTDTQYF.

Here the CDR3 reads CSVGRGVGTEAFF. Written as DNA, the CDR3 is TGCAGCGTTGGACGGGGAGTGGGCACTGAAGCTTTCTTT. This rearrangement joins TRBV29-1 to TRBJ1-1; D gene unclear. Germline values: CDR1 SQVTM, CDR2 ANQGSEA. CDR3 length equals 13 residues. V was cut by 4 bases and J by 4 bases, with 13 bases left in between.

The gene calls are TRBV2 and TRBJ2-1; D is undetermined. The CDR3 extends over 14 amino acids. Germline assignment: CDR1 SNHLY and CDR2 FYNNEI. The V gene lost 6 bases and the J gene lost 0 bases, with 9 bases spanning the gap. The DNA of the CDR3 is TGTGCCAGCAGGGTGAGGAGCTCCTACAATGAGCAGTTCTTC. Residues: CASRVRSSYNEQFF. Full variable domain (missing parts from reference TRBV2 and TRBJ2-1): EPEVTQTPSHQVTQMGQEVILRCVPISNHLYFYWYRQILGQKVEFLVSFYNNEISEKSEIFDDQFSVERPDGSNFTLKIRSTKLEDSAMYFCASRVRSSYNEQFFGPGTRLTVL.